The 5 T cell receptor beta chains reported below all come from one sample, sequenced in a study of T cell changes during pregnancy in multiple sclerosis. The repertoire was sequenced with immunoSEQ multiplex PCR; TCRdb's copy has only in-frame clones and lacks some. This table has 50,000 to 65,000 clones, 90% appearing once. The sequenced sample was CD8+ T cells from peripheral blood mononuclear cells, obtained before pregnancy. These receptors originate from a female donor with multiple sclerosis, enrolled in a pregnancy study.

The chain joins TRBV4-1 to TRBJ2-7, with D uncertain. Deletions cut 3 bases from V and 0 bases from J, with 15 bases between. Per germline, CDR1 MGHRA and CDR2 YSYEKL. This CDR3 is built from 16 residues. The CDR3 DNA is TGCGCCAGCAGCCACCGAACGGAGCCGAGCTCCTACGAGCAGTACTTC. Amino acid sequence: CASSHRTEPSSYEQYF.

The J gene is TRBJ1-1, the V gene TRBV11-2, with 7 bases matching TRBD1. The junction had 2 bases not matched to a gene; V was cut back by 5 bases and J by 2 bases. The CDR3 has 13 residues. CDR1 and CDR2 from the germline V gene are SGHAT and FQNNGV. In DNA form, the CDR3 reads TGTGCCAGCAGCCAGGGGGGAAACACTGAAGCTTTCTTT. This translates into CASSQGGNTEAFF. The variable domain in full, with the rest retrieved from reference TRBV11-2 and TRBJ1-1, is EAGVAQSPRYKIIEKRQSVAFWCNPISGHATLYWYQQILGQGPKLLIQFQNNGVVDDSQLPKDRFSAERLKGVDSTLKIQPAKLEDSAVYLCASSQGGNTEAFFGQGTRLTVV.

This clone has just one count. V is TRBV2 and J is TRBJ1-2, with D tentatively TRBD1 (6 bases). Germline CDR1 is SNHLY and CDR2 is FYNNEI. The germline V and J ends were trimmed by 3 bases and 7 bases, with 12 bases remaining between them. The CDR3 runs to 13 residues. This CDR3 reads CASSEGAHPGYTF. DNA for the CDR3: TGTGCCAGCAGTGAGGGGGCGCATCCTGGCTACACCTTC.

V gene TRBV4-3 combines with J gene TRBJ2-7, with D unclear. Trimming removed 0 bases from V and 5 bases from J, with 11 bases in between. From germline, CDR1 is LGHNA and CDR2 YSLEER. This CDR3 has 14 amino acids. CDR3 protein: CASSQDGWLDEQYF. The DNA of the CDR3 is TGCGCCAGCAGCCAAGATGGTTGGCTGGACGAGCAGTACTTC.

This chain links TRBV10-1 with TRBJ1-2; 7 bases fit TRBD1. V lost 6 bases and J lost 2; bases outside the gene matches: 3. Germline CDR1 reads WNHNN; CDR2 reads SYGVQD (reference sequence). CDR3 length equals 13 residues. The CDR3 loop is CASRLQGNYGYTF. The CDR3 nucleotides are TGCGCCAGCAGGCTACAGGGGAACTATGGCTACACCTTC.